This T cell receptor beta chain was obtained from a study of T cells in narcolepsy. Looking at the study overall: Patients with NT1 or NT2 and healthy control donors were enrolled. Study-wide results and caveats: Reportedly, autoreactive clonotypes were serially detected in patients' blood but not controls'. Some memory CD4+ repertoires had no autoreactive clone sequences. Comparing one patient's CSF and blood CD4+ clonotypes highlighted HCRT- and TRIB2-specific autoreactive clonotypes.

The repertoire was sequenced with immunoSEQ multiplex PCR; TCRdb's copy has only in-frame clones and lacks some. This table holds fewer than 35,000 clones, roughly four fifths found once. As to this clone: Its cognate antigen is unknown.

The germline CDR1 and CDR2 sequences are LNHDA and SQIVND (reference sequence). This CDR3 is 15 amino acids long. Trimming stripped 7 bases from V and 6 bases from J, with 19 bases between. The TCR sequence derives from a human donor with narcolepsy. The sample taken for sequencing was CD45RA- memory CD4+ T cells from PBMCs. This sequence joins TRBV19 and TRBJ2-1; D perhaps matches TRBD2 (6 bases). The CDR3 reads CASTGGAVGANEQFF. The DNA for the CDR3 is TGTGCCAGTACCGGAGGGGCAGTAGGAGCCAATGAGCAGTTCTTC.